The clone carrying this TCR beta chain was seen ten or more times. Its antigen is not known. This record comes from a study of identical twins. From the 5' RACE reads, TCRdb called clonotypes with MiXCR, one entry per CDR3 protein. The sample lists hundreds of thousands of distinct CDR3 sequences, about 8.9% seen once, with 2.1% in the top ten. General study points: For monozygotic twins, models underestimated out-of-frame TCR alpha sharing.

There were only healthy Caucasians among the donors. The CDR3 is 14 residues long. Germline values: CDR1 MNHEY, CDR2 SVGAGI. Trimming cost V 2 bases and J 0 bases, with 5 bases left between them. The same sample was also used in a study of yellow fever vaccine responses in identical twins.

The source material was memory (CD45RO+) T cells sorted from blood. This rearrangement joins TRBV6-5 to TRBJ2-1, with D possibly TRBD2 on 5 matching bases. This clonotype originated in a woman aged 18-29 years in good health. CDR3 residues: CASSYRDSYNEQFF. CDR3 bases: TGTGCCAGCAGTTACCGGGACTCCTACAATGAGCAGTTCTTC.